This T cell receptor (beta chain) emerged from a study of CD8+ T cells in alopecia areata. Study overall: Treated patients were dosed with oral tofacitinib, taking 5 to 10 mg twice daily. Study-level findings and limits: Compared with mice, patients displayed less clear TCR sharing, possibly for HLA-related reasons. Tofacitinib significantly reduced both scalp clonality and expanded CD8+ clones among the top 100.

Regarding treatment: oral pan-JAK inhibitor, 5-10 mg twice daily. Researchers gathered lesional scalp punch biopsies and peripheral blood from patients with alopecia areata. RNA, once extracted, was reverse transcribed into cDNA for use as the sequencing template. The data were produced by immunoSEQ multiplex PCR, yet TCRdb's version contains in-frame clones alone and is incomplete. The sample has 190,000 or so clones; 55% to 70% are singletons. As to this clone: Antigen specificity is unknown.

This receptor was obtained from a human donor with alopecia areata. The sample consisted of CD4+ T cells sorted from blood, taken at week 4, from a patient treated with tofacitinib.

CDR3: CASSLNLPGTGQETQYF. As DNA, the CDR3 is TGCGCCAGCAGCTTGAACCTCCCCGGGACAGGACAAGAGACCCAGTACTTC. V is TRBV5-1 and J is TRBJ2-5; 8 positions match TRBD1. The germline CDR1 and CDR2 sequences are SGHRS and YFSETQ. After removal of 1 base from V and 2 bases from J, the junction contained 10 bases not matched to a gene. The length of the CDR3 is 17 residues.